This T cell receptor (beta chain) was retrieved from a study of shared clonotypes between healthy human individuals. Study-wide context: The cohort comprised a couple of women and a few men. Their ages spanned 18 to 49 years.

Per the authors' pipeline: Junction-only sequences without quality scores came from ImmunoSEQ, so filtering differed. Libraries were prepared by immunoSEQ multiplex PCR; TCRdb keeps only in-frame clonotypes and omits some of them. That table furnishes V, J and clone size, whereas the DNA furnished D and trimming. The sample has about 470,000 clones, more than 75% seen once. The germline V and J ends were trimmed by 1 base and 5 bases, with 6 bases remaining between them. The germline V gene has CDR1 MNHEY and CDR2 SMNVEV (reference sequence). The CDR3 has 13 residues. The TCR sequence derives from a woman in her 40s in good health. Some clones in this sample may be carry-over from other donors' samples. This chain connects TRBV27 to TRBJ1-5; D is uncertain. The sample comprised PBMCs. The CDR3 DNA is TGTGCCAGCAGTTTATGGAGAGATCAGCCCCAGCATTTT. It encodes CASSLWRDQPQHF.